This T cell receptor (beta chain) was identified in a study of blood T cell repertoires in COVID-19. For the study at large: Donors in the United States, Italy and Spain gave samples during acute or convalescent COVID-19. T cells, B-cell-depleted T cells, or PBMCs provided the cDNA or gDNA that served as material.

The table came from immunoSEQ multiplex PCR; TCRdb's copy has only in-frame clones and leaves some out. The sample has 110,000 or so clones, approximately 85% seen once; the top ten hold more than 5%. Patients from Seattle were sampled longitudinally, starting during active infection. This clone appeared a single time. This sequence was found in a woman in her sixties or seventies with COVID-19, enrolled during active disease. The sequenced sample was peripheral blood.

CDR3 DNA: TGCGCCAGCAGTCCCCGGGGGGTAGACACAGATACGCAGTATTTT. This sequence encodes CASSPRGVDTDTQYF. The chain joins TRBV5-1 to TRBJ2-3; TRBD2 agrees at 7 bases. Trimming removed 5 bases from V and 2 bases from J; junction bases left unmatched: 8. The germline V gene has CDR1 SGHRS and CDR2 YFSETQ. The CDR3 length is 15 residues.